This T cell receptor beta chain emerged from a study of T-cell reconstitution after alpha-beta-depleted transplantation in children. This clonotype was detected many times. Preparation of the TCRbeta library involved a method that used unique molecular identifiers. Each CDR3 protein is one row after TCRdb ran MiXCR on the PCR reads. The sample includes around 360,000 distinct CDR3 sequences, 10% seen only once; the top ten take roughly 2.5%. The CDR3 sequence is 15 residues long. CDR1 and CDR2 from the germline V gene are SGHTA and FQGNSA. Losses at the gene ends were 7 bases for V and 3 bases for J; bases not matched to a gene: 11.

The clonotype comes from a human donor who donated a stem cell graft to a child with acute lymphoblastic leukemia. This specimen consisted of PBMCs from the stem cell graft donor, obtained from the stem cell graft. The chain combines TRBV7-2 with TRBJ1-2, with 7 positions matching TRBD1. The CDR3 sequence is CASTSGTAHYYGYTF. CDR3 in DNA: TGTGCCAGCACCTCCGGGACAGCTCACTACTATGGCTACACCTTC.